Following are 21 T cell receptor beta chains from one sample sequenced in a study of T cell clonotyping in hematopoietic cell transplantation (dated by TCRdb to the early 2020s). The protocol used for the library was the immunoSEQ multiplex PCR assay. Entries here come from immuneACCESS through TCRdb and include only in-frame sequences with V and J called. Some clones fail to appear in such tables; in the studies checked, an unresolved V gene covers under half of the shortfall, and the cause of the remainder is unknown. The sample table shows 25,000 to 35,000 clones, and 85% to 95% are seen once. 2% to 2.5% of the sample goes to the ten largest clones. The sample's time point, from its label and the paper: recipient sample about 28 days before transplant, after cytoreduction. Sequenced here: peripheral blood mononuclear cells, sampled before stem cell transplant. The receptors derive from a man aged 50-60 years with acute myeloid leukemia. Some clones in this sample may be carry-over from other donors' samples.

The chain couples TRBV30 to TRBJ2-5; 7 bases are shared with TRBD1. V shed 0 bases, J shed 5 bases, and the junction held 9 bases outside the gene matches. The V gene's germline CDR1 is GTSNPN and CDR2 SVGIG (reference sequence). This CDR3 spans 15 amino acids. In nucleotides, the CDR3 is TGTGCCTGGAGTGTACGAAGGGGGCGAAGGGAGACCCAGTACTTC. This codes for CAWSVRRGRRETQYF.

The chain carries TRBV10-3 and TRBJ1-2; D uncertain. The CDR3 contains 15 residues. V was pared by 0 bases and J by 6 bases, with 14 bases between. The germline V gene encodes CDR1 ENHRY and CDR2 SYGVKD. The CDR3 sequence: CAISESGVELDGYTF. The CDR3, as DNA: TGTGCCATCAGTGAGTCTGGGGTGGAGTTAGATGGCTACACCTTC.

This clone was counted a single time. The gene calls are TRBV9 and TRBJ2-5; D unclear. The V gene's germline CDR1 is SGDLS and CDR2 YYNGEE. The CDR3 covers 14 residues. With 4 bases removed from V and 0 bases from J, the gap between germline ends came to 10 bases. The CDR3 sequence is CASSPTTYQETQYF. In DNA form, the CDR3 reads TGTGCCAGCAGCCCTACTACCTACCAAGAGACCCAGTACTTC.

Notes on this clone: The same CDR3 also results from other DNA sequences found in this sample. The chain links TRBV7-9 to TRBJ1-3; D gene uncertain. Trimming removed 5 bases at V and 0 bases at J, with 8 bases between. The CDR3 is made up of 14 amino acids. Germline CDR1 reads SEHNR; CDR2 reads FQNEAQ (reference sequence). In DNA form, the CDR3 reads TGTGCCAGCAGCCCAGACATCTCTGGAAACACCATATATTTT. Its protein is CASSPDISGNTIYF.

CDR3 region: CASSRSGQINSPLHF. In DNA, the CDR3 is TGTGCCAGCAGCCGTTCGGGACAGATTAATTCACCCCTCCACTTT. V and J are TRBV5-6 and TRBJ1-6, with 7 bases that match TRBD1. Germline V CDR1 and CDR2: SGHDT, YYEEEE. The length of the CDR3 is 15 residues. V shed 4 bases, J shed 6 bases, and the junction held 7 bases outside the gene matches.

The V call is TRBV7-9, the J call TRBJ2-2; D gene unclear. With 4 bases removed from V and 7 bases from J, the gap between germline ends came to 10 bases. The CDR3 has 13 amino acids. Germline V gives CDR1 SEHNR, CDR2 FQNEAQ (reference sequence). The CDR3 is CASSSSTIGELFF. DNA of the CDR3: TGTGCCAGCAGCTCATCAACAATCGGGGAGCTGTTTTTT. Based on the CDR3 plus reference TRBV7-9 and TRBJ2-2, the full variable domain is DTGVSQNPRHKITKRGQNVTFRCDPISEHNRLYWYRQTLGQGPEFLTYFQNEAQLEKSRLLSDRFSAERPKGSFSTLEIQRTEQGDSAMYLCASSSSTIGELFFGEGSRLTVL.

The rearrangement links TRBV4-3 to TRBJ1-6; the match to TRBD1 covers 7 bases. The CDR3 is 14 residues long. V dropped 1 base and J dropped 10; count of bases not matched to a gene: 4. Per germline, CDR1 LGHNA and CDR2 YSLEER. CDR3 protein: CASSQVNRGSPLHF. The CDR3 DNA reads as TGCGCCAGCAGCCAAGTCAACAGGGGCTCACCCCTCCACTTT.

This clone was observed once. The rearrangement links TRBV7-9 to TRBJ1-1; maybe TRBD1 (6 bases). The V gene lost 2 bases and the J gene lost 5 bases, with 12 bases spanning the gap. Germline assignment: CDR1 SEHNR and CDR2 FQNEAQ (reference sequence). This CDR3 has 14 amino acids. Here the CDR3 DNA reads TGTGCCAGCAGCTTACAGGGGCTGCGGACTGAAGCTTTCTTT. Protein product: CASSLQGLRTEAFF.

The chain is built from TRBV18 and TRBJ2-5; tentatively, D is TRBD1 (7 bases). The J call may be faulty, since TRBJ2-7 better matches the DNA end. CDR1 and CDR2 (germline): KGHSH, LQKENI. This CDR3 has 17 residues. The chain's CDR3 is CASSLFRRDSDVNEQYF. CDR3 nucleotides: TGTGCCAGCTCACTATTCCGGCGGGACAGCGATGTGAACGAGCAGTACTTC.

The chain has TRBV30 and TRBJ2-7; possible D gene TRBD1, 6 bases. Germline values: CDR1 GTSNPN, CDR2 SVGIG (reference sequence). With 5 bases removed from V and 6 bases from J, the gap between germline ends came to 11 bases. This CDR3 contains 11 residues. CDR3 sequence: CAWGAGVEQYF. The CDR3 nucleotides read TGTGCCTGGGGGGCAGGGGTCGAGCAGTACTTC.

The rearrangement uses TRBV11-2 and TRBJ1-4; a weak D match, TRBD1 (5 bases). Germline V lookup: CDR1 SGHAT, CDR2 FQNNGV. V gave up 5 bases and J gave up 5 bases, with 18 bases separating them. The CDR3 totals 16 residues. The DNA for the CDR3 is TGTGCCAGCAGCGACAGTCGAGGGTATACAAATGAAAAACTGTTTTTT. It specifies CASSDSRGYTNEKLFF.

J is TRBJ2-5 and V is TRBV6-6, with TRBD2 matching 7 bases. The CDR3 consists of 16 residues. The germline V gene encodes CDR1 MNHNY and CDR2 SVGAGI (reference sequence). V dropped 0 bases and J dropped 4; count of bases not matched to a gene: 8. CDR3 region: CASSYSMPGGGETQYF. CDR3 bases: TGTGCCAGCAGTTACTCGATGCCGGGGGGTGGAGAGACCCAGTACTTC.

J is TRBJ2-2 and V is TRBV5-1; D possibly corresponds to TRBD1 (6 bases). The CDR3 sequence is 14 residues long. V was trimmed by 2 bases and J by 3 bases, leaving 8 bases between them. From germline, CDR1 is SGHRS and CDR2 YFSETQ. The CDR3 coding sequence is TGCGCCAGCAGCTTTAACAGGGACACCGGGGAGCTGTTTTTT. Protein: CASSFNRDTGELFF.

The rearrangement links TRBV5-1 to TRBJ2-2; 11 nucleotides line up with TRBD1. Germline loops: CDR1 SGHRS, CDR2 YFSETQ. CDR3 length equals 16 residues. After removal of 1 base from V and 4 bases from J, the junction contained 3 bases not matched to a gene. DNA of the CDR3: TGCGCCAGCAGCTTGCTTGGACAGGGGGCCACCGGGGAGCTGTTTTTT. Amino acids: CASSLLGQGATGELFF.

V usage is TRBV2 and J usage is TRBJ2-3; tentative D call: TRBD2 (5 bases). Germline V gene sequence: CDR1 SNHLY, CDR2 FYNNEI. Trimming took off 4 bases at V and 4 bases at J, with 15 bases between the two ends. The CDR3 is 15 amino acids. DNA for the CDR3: TGTGCCAGCAGTGGCACTAGGCTAGTAGCAGATACGCAGTATTTT. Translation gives CASSGTRLVADTQYF.

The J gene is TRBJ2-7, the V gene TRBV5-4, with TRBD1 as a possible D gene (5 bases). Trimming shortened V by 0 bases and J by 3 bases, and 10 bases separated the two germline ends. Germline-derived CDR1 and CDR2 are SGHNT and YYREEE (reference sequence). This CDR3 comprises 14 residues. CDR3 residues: CASSLAGQDYEQYF. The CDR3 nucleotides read TGTGCCAGCAGCTTGGCTGGACAAGACTACGAGCAGTACTTC.

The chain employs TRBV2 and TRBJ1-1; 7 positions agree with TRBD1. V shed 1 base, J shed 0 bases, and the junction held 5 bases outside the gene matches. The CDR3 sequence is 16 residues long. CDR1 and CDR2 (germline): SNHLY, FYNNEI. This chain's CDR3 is CASSEVGGGLNTEAFF. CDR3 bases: TGTGCCAGCAGTGAAGTGGGAGGGGGCTTGAACACTGAAGCTTTCTTT. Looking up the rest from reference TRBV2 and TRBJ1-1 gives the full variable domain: EPEVTQTPSHQVTQMGQEVILRCVPISNHLYFYWYRQILGQKVEFLVSFYNNEISEKSEIFDDQFSVERPDGSNFTLKIRSTKLEDSAMYFCASSEVGGGLNTEAFFGQGTRLTVV.

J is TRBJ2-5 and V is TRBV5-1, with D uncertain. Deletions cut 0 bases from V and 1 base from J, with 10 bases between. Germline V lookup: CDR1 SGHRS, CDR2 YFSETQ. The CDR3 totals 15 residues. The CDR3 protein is CASSLDAIVQETQYF. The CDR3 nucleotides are TGCGCCAGCAGCTTGGACGCCATAGTCCAAGAGACCCAGTACTTC. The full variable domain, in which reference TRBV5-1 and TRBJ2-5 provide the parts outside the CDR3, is KAGVTQTPRYLIKTRGQQVTLSCSPISGHRSVSWYQQTPGQGLQFLFEYFSETQRNKGNFPGRFSGRQFSNSRSEMNVSTLELGDSALYLCASSLDAIVQETQYFGPGTRLLVL.

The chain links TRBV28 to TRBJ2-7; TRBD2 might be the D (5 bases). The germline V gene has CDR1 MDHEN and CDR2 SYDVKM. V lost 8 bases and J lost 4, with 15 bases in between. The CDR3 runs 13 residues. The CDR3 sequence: CASSNVIAYEQYF. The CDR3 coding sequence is TGTGCCAGCTCAAACGTTATAGCGTACGAGCAGTACTTC.

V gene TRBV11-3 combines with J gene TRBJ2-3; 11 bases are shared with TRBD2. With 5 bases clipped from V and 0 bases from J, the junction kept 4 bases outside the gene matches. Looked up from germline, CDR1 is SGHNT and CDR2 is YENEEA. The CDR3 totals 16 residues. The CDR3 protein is CASSPGLAVSTDTQYF. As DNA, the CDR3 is TGTGCCAGCAGCCCGGGACTAGCGGTCAGCACAGATACGCAGTATTTT. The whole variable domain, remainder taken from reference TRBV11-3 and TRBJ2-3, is EAGVVQSPRYKIIEKKQPVAFWCNPISGHNTLYWYLQNLGQGPELLIRYENEEAVDDSQLPKDRFSAERLKGVDSTLKIQPAELGDSAVYLCASSPGLAVSTDTQYFGPGTRLTVL.

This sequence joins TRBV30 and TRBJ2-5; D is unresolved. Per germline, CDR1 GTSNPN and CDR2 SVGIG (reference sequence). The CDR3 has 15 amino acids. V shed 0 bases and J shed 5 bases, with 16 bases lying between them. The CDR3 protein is CAWSVRVGRRETQYF. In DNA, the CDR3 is TGTGCCTGGAGTGTACGTGTGGGCCGCCGGGAGACCCAGTACTTC.